The present entry profiles one TCR beta chain with its context. Its specificity is unknown. Amplification of TCR beta CDR3 regions was performed using RNA transcripts as template. HTBI primers were used for first-round RT-PCR of the TCR CDR3. MiXCR, run by TCRdb on the multiplex PCR reads, gives a single entry per CDR3 protein. The table records 480,000 or so distinct CDR3 sequences, around 14% of them present only once. These data are taken from a study of T cells in Graves' hyperthyroidism and ophthalmopathy. Study observations and caveats: Patients with ophthalmopathy were separated from those with stable hyperthyroidism by a 13 V-J model.

This CDR3 contains 21 residues. Germline V lookup: CDR1 MNHGY, CDR2 SVAAGI. J was trimmed by 0 bases and V by 3 bases; bases with no gene match: 15. The chain recombines TRBV6-9 with TRBJ2-5; TRBD2 agrees at 14 bases. The TCR comes from a woman aged 18 to 35 with Graves' hyperthyroidism. The sample taken for sequencing was blood. The CDR3 DNA sequence: TGTGCCAGCAGTTACAGGGGGCTCGGGACTAGCGGGAGCGGGGACCAAGAGACCCAGTACTTC. Its protein product is CASSYRGLGTSGSGDQETQYF.